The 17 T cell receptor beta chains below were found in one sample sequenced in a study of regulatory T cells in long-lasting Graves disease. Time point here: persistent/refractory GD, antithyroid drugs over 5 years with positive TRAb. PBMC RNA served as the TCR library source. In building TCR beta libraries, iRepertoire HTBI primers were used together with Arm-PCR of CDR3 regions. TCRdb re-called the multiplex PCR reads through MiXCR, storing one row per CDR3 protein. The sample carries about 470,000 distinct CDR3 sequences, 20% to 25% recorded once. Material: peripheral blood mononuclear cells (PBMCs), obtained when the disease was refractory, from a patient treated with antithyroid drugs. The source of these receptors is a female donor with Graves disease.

CDR3 residues: CASGLGGGPNTEAFF. The CDR3 DNA reads TGTGCTAGTGGTCTGGGAGGGGGACCGAACACTGAAGCTTTCTTT. This chain links TRBV12-5 with TRBJ1-1; tentative D call: TRBD1 (6 bases). From germline, CDR1 is LGHNT and CDR2 FRNRAP. V lost 5 bases to trimming and J lost 1 base, with 14 bases between them. CDR3 size: 15 residues.

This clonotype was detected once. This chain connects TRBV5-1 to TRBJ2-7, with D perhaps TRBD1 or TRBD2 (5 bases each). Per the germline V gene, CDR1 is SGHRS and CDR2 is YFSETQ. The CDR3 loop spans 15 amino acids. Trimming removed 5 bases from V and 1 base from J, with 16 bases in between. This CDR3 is CASRLEARESYEQYF. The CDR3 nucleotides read TGCGCCAGCAGACTGGAGGCCAGGGAGTCCTACGAGCAGTACTTC.

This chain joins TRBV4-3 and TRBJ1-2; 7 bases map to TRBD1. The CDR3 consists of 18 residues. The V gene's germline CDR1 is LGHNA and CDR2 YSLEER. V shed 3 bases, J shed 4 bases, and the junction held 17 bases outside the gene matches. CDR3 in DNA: TGCGCCAGCAGCCAGGGAGAGACAGGGAGCTTTGTCAGCTATGGCTACACCTTC. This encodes CASSQGETGSFVSYGYTF.

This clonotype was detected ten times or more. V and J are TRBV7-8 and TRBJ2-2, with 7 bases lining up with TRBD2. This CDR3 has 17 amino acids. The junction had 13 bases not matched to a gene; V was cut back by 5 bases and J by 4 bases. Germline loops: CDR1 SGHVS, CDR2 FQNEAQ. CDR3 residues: CASSGPGLVGRTGELFF. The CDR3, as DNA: TGTGCCAGCAGCGGACCCGGACTAGTTGGGCGCACCGGGGAGCTGTTTTTT.

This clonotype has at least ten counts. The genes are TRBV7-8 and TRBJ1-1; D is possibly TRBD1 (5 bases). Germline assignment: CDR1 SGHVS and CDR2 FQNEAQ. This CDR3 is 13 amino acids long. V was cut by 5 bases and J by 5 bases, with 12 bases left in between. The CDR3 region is CASSGTPRTEAFF. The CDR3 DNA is TGTGCCAGCAGCGGGACGCCGCGGACTGAAGCTTTCTTT.

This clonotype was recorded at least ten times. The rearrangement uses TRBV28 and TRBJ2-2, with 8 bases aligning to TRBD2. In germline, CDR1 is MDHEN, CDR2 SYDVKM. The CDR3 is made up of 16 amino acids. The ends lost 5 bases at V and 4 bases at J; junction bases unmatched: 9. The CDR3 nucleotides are TGTGCCAGCAGTCTAGCAAGCGGGAGCGGCACCGGGGAGCTGTTTTTT. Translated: CASSLASGSGTGELFF.

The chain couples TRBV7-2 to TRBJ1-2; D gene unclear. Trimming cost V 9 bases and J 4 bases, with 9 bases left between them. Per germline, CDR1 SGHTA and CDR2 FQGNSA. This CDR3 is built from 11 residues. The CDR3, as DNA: TGTGCCAGTCTAGGCCGCTATGGCTACACCTTC. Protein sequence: CASLGRYGYTF.

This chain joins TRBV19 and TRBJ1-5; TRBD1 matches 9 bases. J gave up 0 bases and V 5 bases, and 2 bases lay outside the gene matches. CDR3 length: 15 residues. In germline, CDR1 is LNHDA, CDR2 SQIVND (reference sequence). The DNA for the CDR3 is TGTGCCAGTAGTCGGACAGGGGTTAGCAATCAGCCCCAGCATTTT. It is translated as CASSRTGVSNQPQHF.

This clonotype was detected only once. CDR3 protein: CSARAGPGYTF. The CDR3 DNA sequence: TGCAGTGCCAGGGCGGGCCCTGGCTACACCTTC. The chain is built from TRBV20-1 and TRBJ1-2, with D perhaps TRBD1 (5 bases). Germline V CDR1 and CDR2: DFQATT, SNEGSKA (reference sequence). The length of the CDR3 is 11 residues. With 6 bases removed from V and 7 bases from J, the gap between germline ends came to 12 bases.

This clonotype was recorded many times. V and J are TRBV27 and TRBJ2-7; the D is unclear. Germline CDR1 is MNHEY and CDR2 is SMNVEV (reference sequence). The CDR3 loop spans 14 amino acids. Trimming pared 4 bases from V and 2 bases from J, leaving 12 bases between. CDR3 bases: TGTGCCAGCAGTTCCGGCTCTGGGGCCTACGAGCAGTACTTC. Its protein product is CASSSGSGAYEQYF.

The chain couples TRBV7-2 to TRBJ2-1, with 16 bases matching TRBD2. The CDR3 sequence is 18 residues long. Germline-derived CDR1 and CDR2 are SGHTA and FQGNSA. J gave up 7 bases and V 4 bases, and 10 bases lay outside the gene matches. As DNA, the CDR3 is TGTGCCAGCAGCTCCCTACTGGGGACTAGCGGGAGGGGGAATGAGCAGTTCTTC. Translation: CASSSLLGTSGRGNEQFF.

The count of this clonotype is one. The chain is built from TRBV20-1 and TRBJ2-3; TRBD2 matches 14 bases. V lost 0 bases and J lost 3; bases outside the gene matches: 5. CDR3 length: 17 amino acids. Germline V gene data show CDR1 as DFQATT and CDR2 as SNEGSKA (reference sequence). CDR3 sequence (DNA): TGCAGTGCTAGAGATGGGACTAGCGGGAGTGAAACAGATACGCAGTATTTT. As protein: CSARDGTSGSETDTQYF.

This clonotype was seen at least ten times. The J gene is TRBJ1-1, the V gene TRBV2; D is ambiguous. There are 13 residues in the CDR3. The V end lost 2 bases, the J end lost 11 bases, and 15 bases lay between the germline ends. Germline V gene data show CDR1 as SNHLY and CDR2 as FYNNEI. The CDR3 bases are TGTGCCAGCAGTGAAAATCTGGCGGGCGGGGCTTTCTTT. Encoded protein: CASSENLAGGAFF.

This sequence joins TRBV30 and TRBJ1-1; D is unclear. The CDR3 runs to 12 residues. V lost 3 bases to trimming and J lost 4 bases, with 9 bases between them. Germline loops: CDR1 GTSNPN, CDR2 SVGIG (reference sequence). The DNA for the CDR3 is TGTGCCTGGAGGGCCGCCAGCACTGAAGCTTTCTTT. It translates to CAWRAASTEAFF.

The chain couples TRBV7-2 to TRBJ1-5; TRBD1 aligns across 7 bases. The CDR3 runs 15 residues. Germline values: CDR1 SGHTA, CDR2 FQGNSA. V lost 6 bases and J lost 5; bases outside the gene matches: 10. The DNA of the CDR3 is TGTGCCAGCAGTTCTCGAACAGGGGTAGATCAGCCCCAGCATTTT. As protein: CASSSRTGVDQPQHF.

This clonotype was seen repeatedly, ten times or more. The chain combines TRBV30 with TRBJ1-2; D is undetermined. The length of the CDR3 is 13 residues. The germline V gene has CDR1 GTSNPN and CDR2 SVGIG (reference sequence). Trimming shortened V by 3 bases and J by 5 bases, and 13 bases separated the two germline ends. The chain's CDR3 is CAWSRLEGYGYTF. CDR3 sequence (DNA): TGTGCCTGGAGCCGGTTAGAAGGATATGGCTACACCTTC.

Here the CDR3 reads CASSQDRSPDTQYF. The CDR3 DNA is TGTGCCAGCTCACAGGACAGGAGCCCAGATACGCAGTATTTT. This chain uses TRBV18 with TRBJ2-3, with 7 nucleotides matching TRBD1. This CDR3 region has 14 residues. Unmatched junction bases numbered 5, after V lost 4 bases and J lost 4 bases. Germline CDR1 and CDR2: KGHSH and LQKENI.